This TCR beta chain was observed in a study of human T cells and chemical hapten exposure. Study at large: Patients having alopecia areata, totalis or universalis were mostly female. General study findings and limits: With DPC sensitization, TCRs exceeding 1 in 1000 frequency showed no change.

Germline V gene lookup returns CDR1 DFQATT and CDR2 SNEGSKA (reference sequence). This CDR3 is built from 11 residues. J was trimmed by 10 bases and V by 5 bases; bases with no gene match: 7. From the RACE reads, TCRdb called clonotypes with MiXCR, one entry per CDR3 protein. Among about 110,000 distinct CDR3 sequences listed, approximately 10% were seen once. This clonotype was counted between two and nine times. Its specificity is unknown. Time point denoted: patch test 1, 2 weeks after DPC sensitization. Treatment specified: therapeutic diphenylcyclopropenone sensitization with weekly scalp DPC. Each donor was an alopecia patient between 18 and 70 years of age who qualified for DPC.

The chain has TRBV20-1 and TRBJ1-1, with 7 bases lining up with TRBD1. The clonotype originates from a woman between 35 and 50 years old with alopecia areata. Some clones in this sample may be carry-over from other donors' samples. The input for sequencing was whole blood, taken in connection with sensitization to the hapten diphenylcyclopropenone (DPC). The CDR3 DNA sequence: TGCAGTGCTGCCGAGGGGGCAGTAGCTTTCTTT. Translating gives CSAAEGAVAFF.